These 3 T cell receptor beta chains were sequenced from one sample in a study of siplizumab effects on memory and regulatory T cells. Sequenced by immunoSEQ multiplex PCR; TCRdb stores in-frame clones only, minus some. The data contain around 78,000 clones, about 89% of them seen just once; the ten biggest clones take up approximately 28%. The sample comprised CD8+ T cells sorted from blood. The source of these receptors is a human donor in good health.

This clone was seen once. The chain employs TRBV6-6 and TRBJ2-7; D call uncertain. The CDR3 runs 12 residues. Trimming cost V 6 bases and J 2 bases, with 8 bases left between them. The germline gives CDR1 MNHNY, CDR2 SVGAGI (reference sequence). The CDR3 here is CASSNVPYEQYF. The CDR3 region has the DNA TGTGCCAGCAGCAACGTCCCCTACGAGCAGTACTTC.

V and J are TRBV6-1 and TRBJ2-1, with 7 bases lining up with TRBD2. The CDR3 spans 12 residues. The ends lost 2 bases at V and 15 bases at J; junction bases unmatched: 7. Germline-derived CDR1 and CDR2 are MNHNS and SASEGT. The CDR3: CASSELAEVGFF. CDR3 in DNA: TGTGCCAGCAGTGAACTAGCGGAGGTGGGGTTCTTC.

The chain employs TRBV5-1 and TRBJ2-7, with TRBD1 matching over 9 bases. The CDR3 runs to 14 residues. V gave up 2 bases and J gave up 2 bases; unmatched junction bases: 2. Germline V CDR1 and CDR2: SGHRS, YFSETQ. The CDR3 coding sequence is TGCGCCAGCAGCTTCGGACAGGGGACCTACGAGCAGTACTTC. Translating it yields CASSFGQGTYEQYF. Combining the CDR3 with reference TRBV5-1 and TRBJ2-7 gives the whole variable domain KAGVTQTPRYLIKTRGQQVTLSCSPISGHRSVSWYQQTPGQGLQFLFEYFSETQRNKGNFPGRFSGRQFSNSRSEMNVSTLELGDSALYLCASSFGQGTYEQYFGPGTRLTVT.